This is a list of T cell receptor beta chains from one sample in a study of T cell responses to AZD1222 COVID-19 vaccine. Generated by immunoSEQ multiplex PCR, the TCRdb table keeps only in-frame clones and is missing some. The sample shows 95,000 to 150,000 clones, approximately 82% of them seen only once. This specimen consisted of peripheral blood, obtained 28 days after the second AZD1222 dose. The receptor set was obtained from an adult who received the AZD1222 COVID-19 vaccine. CDR3s include the opening cysteine and the closing phenylalanine or tryptophan. Fields, in order: clone size, D gene, J gene, V gene, CDR3 protein, CDR3 DNA. The D gene is left open where the match is weak. Clone size is not always given. Where it is, it says once, few, many or a class for expanded clones.

abundance: -
d_gene: TRBD1
j_gene: TRBJ1-2
v_gene: TRBV5-4
CDR3aa: CASSPSSGGLNYGYTF
CDR3nt: TGTGCCAGCAGCCCTTCTTCAGGGGGCTTAAACTATGGCTACACCTTC

abundance: few
d_gene: -
j_gene: TRBJ2-2
v_gene: TRBV5-5
CDR3aa: CASSFRTYSTGELFF
CDR3nt: TGTGCCAGCAGCTTCAGGACCTACTCCACCGGGGAGCTGTTTTTT

abundance: -
d_gene: TRBD1
j_gene: TRBJ1-5
v_gene: TRBV19
CDR3aa: CASTSGQGSQPQHF
CDR3nt: TGTGCCAGTACCTCGGGACAGGGGAGTCAGCCCCAGCATTTT

abundance: -
d_gene: -
j_gene: TRBJ1-2
v_gene: TRBV7-2
CDR3aa: CASSPFDGGPSRYTF
CDR3nt: TGTGCCAGCAGCCCTTTTGACGGAGGCCCCTCGAGATACACCTTC

abundance: -
d_gene: -
j_gene: TRBJ1-1
v_gene: TRBV19
CDR3aa: CASSIWGNTEAFF
CDR3nt: TGTGCCAGTAGTATCTGGGGGAACACTGAAGCTTTCTTT

abundance: -
d_gene: TRBD1
j_gene: TRBJ1-2
v_gene: TRBV7-2
CDR3aa: CASSSRTGHYLYGYTF
CDR3nt: TGTGCCAGCAGCTCACGGACAGGGCACTATCTATATGGCTACACCTTC

abundance: -
d_gene: -
j_gene: TRBJ1-4
v_gene: TRBV19
CDR3aa: CASSATGLYEKLFF
CDR3nt: TGTGCCAGTAGTGCGACAGGACTTTATGAAAAACTGTTTTTT

abundance: -
d_gene: TRBD1
j_gene: TRBJ2-5
v_gene: TRBV28
CDR3aa: CASSLRVGQEETQYF
CDR3nt: TGTGCCAGCAGTTTGCGGGTCGGACAGGAAGAGACCCAGTACTTC

abundance: once
d_gene: -
j_gene: TRBJ2-1
v_gene: TRBV6-2/TRBV6-3
CDR3aa: CASSYDRRLYNEQFF
CDR3nt: TGTGCCAGCAGTTACGACCGGCGACTTTACAATGAGCAGTTCTTC

abundance: -
d_gene: -
j_gene: TRBJ1-5
v_gene: TRBV7-9
CDR3aa: CASSLGRDNLKNQPQHF
CDR3nt: TGTGCCAGCAGCCTTGGGAGGGACAACCTCAAAAATCAGCCCCAGCATTTT

abundance: -
d_gene: TRBD1
j_gene: TRBJ1-1
v_gene: TRBV2
CDR3aa: CASRAGGWNTEAFF
CDR3nt: TGTGCCAGCAGAGCAGGGGGGTGGAACACTGAAGCTTTCTTT